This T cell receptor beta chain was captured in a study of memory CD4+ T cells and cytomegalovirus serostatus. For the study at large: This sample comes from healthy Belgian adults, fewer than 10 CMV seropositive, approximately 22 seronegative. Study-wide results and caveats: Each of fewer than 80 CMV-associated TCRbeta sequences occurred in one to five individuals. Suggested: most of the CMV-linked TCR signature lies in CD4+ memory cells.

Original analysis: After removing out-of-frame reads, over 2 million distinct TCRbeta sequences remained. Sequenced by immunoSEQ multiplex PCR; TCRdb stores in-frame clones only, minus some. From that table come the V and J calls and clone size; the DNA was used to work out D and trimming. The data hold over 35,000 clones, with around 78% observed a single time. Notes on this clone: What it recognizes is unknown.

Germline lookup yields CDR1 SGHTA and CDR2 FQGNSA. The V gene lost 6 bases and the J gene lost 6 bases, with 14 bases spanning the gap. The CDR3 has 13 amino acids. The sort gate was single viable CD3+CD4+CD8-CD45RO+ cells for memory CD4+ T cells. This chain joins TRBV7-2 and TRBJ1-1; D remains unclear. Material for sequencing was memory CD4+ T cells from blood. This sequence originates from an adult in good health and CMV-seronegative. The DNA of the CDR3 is TGTGCCAGCAGTAATCCGGAAAGGCCTGAAGCTTTCTTT. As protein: CASSNPERPEAFF.